The clone carrying this T cell receptor beta chain was observed a handful of times. The time point is: patch test 3, about 24 weeks after DPC sensitization. As for treatment: therapeutic diphenylcyclopropenone sensitization with weekly scalp DPC. V lost 8 bases, J lost 5 bases, and 13 bases lay in between. The CDR3 totals 14 residues. Germline values: CDR1 MNHEY, CDR2 SVGAGI. This specimen comes from a study of human T cells and chemical hapten exposure. Individual cDNA molecules in this library carried unique molecular identifiers. TCRdb reanalysed the RACE reads using MiXCR and keeps one entry per CDR3 protein. The data hold roughly 200,000 distinct CDR3 sequences, with more than 20% observed a single time.

The chain combines TRBV6-5 with TRBJ1-6; no reliable D call. The TCR originated in a woman in her forties with alopecia areata. Some clones in this sample may be carry-over from other donors' samples. The sequenced sample was whole blood, obtained in connection with sensitization to the hapten diphenylcyclopropenone (DPC). CDR3 sequence reads: CASARPTHNSPLHF. The DNA of the CDR3 is TGTGCCAGCGCCCGGCCTACCCATAATTCACCCCTCCACTTT.